These T cell receptor beta chains were read from a single sample in a study of blood T cell repertoires in COVID-19. Measured with immunoSEQ multiplex PCR; TCRdb has only the in-frame clones, and not every one. This sample has 260,000 or so clones, with over 80% found just once. Sequences were obtained from PBMCs or T cells enriched from blood (not recorded which). The source is a woman in her 30s with acute COVID-19. Each CDR3 is given with its conserved first and last residue. D genes are given only for firm matches. Not all rows give a size; the values are once, few, many and, for expanded clones, a class.

.,TRBJ2-6,TRBV15,.,TGTGCCACCAGCAGAGATCCCAGCTCTGGGGCCAACGTCCTGACTTTC,CATSRDPSSGANVLTF
.,TRBJ1-1,TRBV5-1,.,TGCGCCAGCAGCTTGGGACAGAGCCCGAACACTGAAGCTTTCTTT,CASSLGQSPNTEAFF
TRBD1,TRBJ1-6,TRBV3-1/TRBV3-2,few,TGTGCCAGCAGCAGGGACAGGTTAGCGTCACCCCTCCACTTT,CASSRDRLASPLHF
TRBD1,TRBJ2-1,TRBV2,.,TGTGCCAGCAGTGCACGGGACAGGTACAATGAGCAGTTCTTC,CASSARDRYNEQFF
.,TRBJ1-2,TRBV5-1,.,TGCGCCAGCAGCTTGGACGCTATTAACTATGGCTACACCTTC,CASSLDAINYGYTF
TRBD2,TRBJ2-7,TRBV14,.,TGTGCCAGCAGCCAAGCTAGCGGCGTCGCCTACGAGCAGTACTTC,CASSQASGVAYEQYF
.,TRBJ1-6,TRBV9,.,TGTGCCAGCAGCACGGGGGGGGGCCGCTCACCCCTCCACTTT,CASSTGGGRSPLHF
.,TRBJ1-2,TRBV10-1,.,TGCGCCAGCAGGTTACAGAGAAGAACTAACTATGGCTACACCTTC,CASRLQRRTNYGYTF
TRBD2,TRBJ2-1,TRBV7-9,.,TGTGCCAGCAGCTTAAGGCAGGGACCTCGGGGGGGCAATGAGCAGTTCTTC,CASSLRQGPRGGNEQFF
TRBD1,TRBJ2-5,TRBV25-1,.,TGTGCCAGCAGTGGAAAGGGGACAGGGCCCAAGTCGGCCCAGTACTTC,CASSGKGTGPKSAQYF
.,TRBJ2-7,TRBV5-4,once,TGTGCCAGCAGCTTGGGAGGGTACGGGTACGAGCAGTACTTC,CASSLGGYGYEQYF
.,TRBJ1-4,TRBV2,.,TGTGCCAGCACCATTTTCGAAAAACTGTTTTTT,CASTIFEKLFF
.,TRBJ1-1,TRBV7-2,.,TGTGCCAGCAGCTTAGACCAGGGGAGCACTGAAGCTTTCTTT,CASSLDQGSTEAFF
TRBD1,TRBJ2-7,TRBV7-9,once,TGTGCCAGCAGCTTCCATTTGACAGGGATGGGGGTAACCTACGAGCAGTACTTC,CASSFHLTGMGVTYEQYF
TRBD1,TRBJ1-6,TRBV13,once,TGTGCCAGCAGCCTGAGGGACAGGGATTATTCACCCCTCCACTTT,CASSLRDRDYSPLHF
.,TRBJ1-3,TRBV7-6,.,TGTGCCAGCAGCTTACGATCCGACAGATCTCCTTCTGGAAACACCATATATTTT,CASSLRSDRSPSGNTIYF
.,TRBJ2-2,TRBV6-5,.,TGTGCCAGCATCCCGGTTCATACCACCGGGGAGCTGTTTTTT,CASIPVHTTGELFF
TRBD1,TRBJ1-5,TRBV7-6,.,TGTGCCAGCAGCCCACAGGGGGATCAGCCCCAGCATTTT,CASSPQGDQPQHF
TRBD1,TRBJ1-1,TRBV10-3,.,TGTGCCATCAGTGGGCAGGGGGTCAGAGCTTTCTTT,CAISGQGVRAFF
.,TRBJ1-6,TRBV2,.,TGTGCCAGCAGGGGGACATTATTCAATTCACCCCTCCACTTT,CASRGTLFNSPLHF
.,TRBJ2-1,TRBV25-1,.,TGTGCCAGCAGTGAATCGCCCCCCCGCGGGAATGAGCAGTTCTTC,CASSESPPRGNEQFF
TRBD1,TRBJ1-6,TRBV3-1/TRBV3-2,.,TGTGCCAGCAGCCAAATCCAGGGGGTTAGAAATTCACCCCTCCACTTT,CASSQIQGVRNSPLHF
TRBD1,TRBJ1-2,TRBV4-1,.,TGCGCCAGCAGCCATCCCACAGGGGTATATGACTATGGCTACACCTTC,CASSHPTGVYDYGYTF
TRBD1,TRBJ2-2,TRBV19,.,TGTGCCAGTACAGGGGGCGGCGGCACCGGGGAGCTGTTTTTT,CASTGGGGTGELFF
.,TRBJ1-4,TRBV14,.,TGTGCCAGCAGCCAAGTCAGGGGTGGAAAACTGTTTTTT,CASSQVRGGKLFF
.,TRBJ2-7,TRBV21-1,.,TGTGCCAGCAGCAAAGCCTCCGGGACAGCCCGCATCCATTACGAGCAGTACTTC,CASSKASGTARIHYEQYF
TRBD2,TRBJ2-5,TRBV30,once,TGTGCCTGGAGTCTCTCCCCGGGACTAGCGAGGGAGACCCAGTACTTC,CAWSLSPGLARETQYF
TRBD1,TRBJ1-4,TRBV2,.,TGTGCCAGAGGGACAGCTGCAACTAATGAAAAACTGTTTTTT,CARGTAATNEKLFF
TRBD1,TRBJ1-6,TRBV20-1,once,TGCAGTGCTAGTTTCACGGGACAGGGTCCCCTCCACTTT,CSASFTGQGPLHF
.,TRBJ2-7,TRBV4-1,.,TGCGCCAGCAGCTCGCGCGTTGACATTGGTGGATACGAGCAGTACTTC,CASSSRVDIGGYEQYF
.,TRBJ1-2,TRBV7-2,.,TGTGCCAGCAGCTCCAGGGACACGGATGGCTACACCTTC,CASSSRDTDGYTF
.,TRBJ2-3,TRBV5-1,once,TGCGCCAGCAGCTGGTACCCCGAGGTGGATACGCAGTATTTT,CASSWYPEVDTQYF
.,TRBJ2-1,TRBV18,.,TGTGCCAGCTCACCAAATACTCCGACAGCGAGCTCCTACAATGAGCAGTTCTTC,CASSPNTPTASSYNEQFF
.,TRBJ1-1,TRBV7-2,.,TGTGCCAGCAGCCCCCAGGGGCGGCGAACTGAAGCTTTCTTT,CASSPQGRRTEAFF
.,TRBJ2-7,TRBV5-1,.,TGCGCCAGCAGCTTGGGAGACAGAGCCTACGAGCAGTACTTC,CASSLGDRAYEQYF
.,TRBJ1-2,TRBV7-9,.,TGTGCCAGCAGCTTAGCGACAGTACAACCCCCACCGTATGGCTACACCTTC,CASSLATVQPPPYGYTF
.,TRBJ1-3,TRBV7-6,.,TGTGCCAGCAGCTTATATCGGGGGGGACTTCGGTTTAGTAGAAACACCATATATTTT,CASSLYRGGLRFSRNTIYF
TRBD1,TRBJ2-7,TRBV27,.,TGTGCCACTAAGACAGGGTCTGGGTGGAACGAGCAGTACTTC,CATKTGSGWNEQYF
.,TRBJ2-7,TRBV6-5,.,TGTGCCAGCAGTTCCGGCTTTGAACAGGGGGGGTACGAGCAGTACTTC,CASSSGFEQGGYEQYF
.,TRBJ2-3,TRBV19,.,TGTGCCAGTAGTATGAGGGAATATACAGATACGCAGTATTTT,CASSMREYTDTQYF